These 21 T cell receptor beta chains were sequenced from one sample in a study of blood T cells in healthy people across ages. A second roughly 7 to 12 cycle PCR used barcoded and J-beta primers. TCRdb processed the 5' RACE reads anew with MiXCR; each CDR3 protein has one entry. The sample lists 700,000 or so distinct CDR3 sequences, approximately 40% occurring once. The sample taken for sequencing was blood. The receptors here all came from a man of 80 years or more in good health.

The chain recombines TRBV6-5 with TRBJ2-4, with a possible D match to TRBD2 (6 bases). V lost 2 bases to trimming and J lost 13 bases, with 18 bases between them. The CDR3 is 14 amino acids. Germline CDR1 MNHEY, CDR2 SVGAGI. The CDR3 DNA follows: TGTGCCAGCAGTTACGCTGCGACCGGGGGTCAGCAGTACTTC. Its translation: CASSYAATGGQQYF.

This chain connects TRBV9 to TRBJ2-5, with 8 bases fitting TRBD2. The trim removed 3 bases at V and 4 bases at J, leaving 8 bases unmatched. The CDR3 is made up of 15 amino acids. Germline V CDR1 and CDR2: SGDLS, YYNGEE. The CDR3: CASSAGSGSSETQYF. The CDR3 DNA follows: TGTGCCAGCAGCGCCGGGAGCGGGAGTTCAGAGACCCAGTACTTC.

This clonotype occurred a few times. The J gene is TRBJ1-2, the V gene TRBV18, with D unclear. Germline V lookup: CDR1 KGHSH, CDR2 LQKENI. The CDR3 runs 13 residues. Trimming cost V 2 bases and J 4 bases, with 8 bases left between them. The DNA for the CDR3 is TGTGCCAGCTCACCAAGGGCTGGCTATGGCTACACCTTC. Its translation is CASSPRAGYGYTF.

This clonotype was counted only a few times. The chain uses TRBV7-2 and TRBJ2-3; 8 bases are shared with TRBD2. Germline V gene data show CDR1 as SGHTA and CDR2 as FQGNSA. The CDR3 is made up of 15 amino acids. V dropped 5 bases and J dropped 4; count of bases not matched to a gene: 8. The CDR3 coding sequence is TGTGCCAGCAGCCTCTCGGGGACTAGACCAGATACGCAGTATTTT. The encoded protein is CASSLSGTRPDTQYF.

CDR3 coding DNA: TGTGCCAGCAGTAATCGACAGGGAGGGAACATTCAGTACTTC. Protein sequence: CASSNRQGGNIQYF. This sequence joins TRBV6-2 or TRBV6-3 and TRBJ2-7; the D gene could be TRBD1 or TRBD2 (7 bases each). Near its end, the DNA agrees better with TRBJ2-4, so the J call may be wrong. Per germline, CDR1 MNHEY and CDR2 SVGEGT. The CDR3 length is 14 residues.

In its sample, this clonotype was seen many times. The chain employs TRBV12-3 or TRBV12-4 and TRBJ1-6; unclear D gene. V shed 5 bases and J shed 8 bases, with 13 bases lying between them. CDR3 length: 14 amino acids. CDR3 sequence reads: CASSLTSKDSPLHF. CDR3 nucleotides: TGTGCCAGCAGTCTCACCAGCAAGGATTCACCCCTCCACTTT.

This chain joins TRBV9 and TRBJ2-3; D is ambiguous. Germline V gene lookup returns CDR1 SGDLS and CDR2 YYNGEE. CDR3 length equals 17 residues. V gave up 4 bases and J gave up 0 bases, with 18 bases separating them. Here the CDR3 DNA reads TGTGCCAGCAGCTCGAGAGGCGGCCCTACTAGCACAGATACGCAGTATTTT. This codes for CASSSRGGPTSTDTQYF.

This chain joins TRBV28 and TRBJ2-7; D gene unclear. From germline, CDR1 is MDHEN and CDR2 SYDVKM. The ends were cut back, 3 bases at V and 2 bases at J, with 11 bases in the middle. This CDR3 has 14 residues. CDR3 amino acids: CASSLMAVTYEQYF. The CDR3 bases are TGTGCCAGCAGTTTGATGGCGGTGACCTACGAGCAGTACTTC. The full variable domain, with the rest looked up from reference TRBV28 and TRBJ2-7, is DVKVTQSSRYLVKRTGEKVFLECVQDMDHENMFWYRQDPGLGLRLIYFSYDVKMKEKGDIPEGYSVSREKKERFSLILESASTNQTSMYLCASSLMAVTYEQYFGPGTRLTVT.

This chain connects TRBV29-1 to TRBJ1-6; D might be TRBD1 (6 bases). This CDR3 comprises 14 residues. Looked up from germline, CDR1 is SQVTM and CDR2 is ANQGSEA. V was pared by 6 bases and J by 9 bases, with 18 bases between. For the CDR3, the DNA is TGCAGCGTCGAGATCGGGGGCACAGGTTCACCCCTCCACTTT. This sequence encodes CSVEIGGTGSPLHF. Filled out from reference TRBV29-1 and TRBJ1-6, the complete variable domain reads SAVISQKPSRDICQRGTSLTIQCQVDSQVTMMFWYRQQPGQSLTLIATANQGSEATYESGFVIDKFPISRPNLTFSTLTVSNMSPEDSSIYLCSVEIGGTGSPLHFGNGTRLTVT.

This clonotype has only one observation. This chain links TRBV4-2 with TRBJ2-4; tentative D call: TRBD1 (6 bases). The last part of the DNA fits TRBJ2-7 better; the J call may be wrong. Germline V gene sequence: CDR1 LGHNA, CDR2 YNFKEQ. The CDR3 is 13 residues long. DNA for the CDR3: TGTGCCAGCAGCCAAGCCAGGGGCTGCGAGCAGTACTTC. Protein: CASSQARGCEQYF.

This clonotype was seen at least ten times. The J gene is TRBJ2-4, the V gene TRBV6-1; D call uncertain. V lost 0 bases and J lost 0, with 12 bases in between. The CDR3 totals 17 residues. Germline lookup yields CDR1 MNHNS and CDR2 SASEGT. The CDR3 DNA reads TGTGCCAGCAGTGAAGCCCTGGGAAGCCTAGCCAAAAACATTCAGTACTTC. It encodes CASSEALGSLAKNIQYF.

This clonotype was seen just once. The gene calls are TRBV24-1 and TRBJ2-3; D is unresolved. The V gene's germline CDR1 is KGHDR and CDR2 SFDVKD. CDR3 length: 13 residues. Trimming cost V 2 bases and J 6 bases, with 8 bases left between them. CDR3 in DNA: TGTGCCACCAGTGATTCCCCGTCTGATACGCAGTATTTT. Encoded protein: CATSDSPSDTQYF.

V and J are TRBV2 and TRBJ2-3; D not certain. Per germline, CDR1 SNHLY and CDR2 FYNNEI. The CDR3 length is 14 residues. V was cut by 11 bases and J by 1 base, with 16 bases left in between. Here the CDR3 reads CAGGEVWGTDTQYF. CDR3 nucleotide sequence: TGTGCCGGCGGCGAGGTTTGGGGCACAGATACGCAGTATTTT.

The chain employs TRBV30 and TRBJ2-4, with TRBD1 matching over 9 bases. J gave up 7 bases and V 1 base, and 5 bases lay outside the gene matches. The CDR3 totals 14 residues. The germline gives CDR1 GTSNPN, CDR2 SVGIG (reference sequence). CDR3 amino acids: CAWSGGQGWNIQYF. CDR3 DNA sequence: TGTGCCTGGAGTGGGGGACAGGGATGGAACATTCAGTACTTC.

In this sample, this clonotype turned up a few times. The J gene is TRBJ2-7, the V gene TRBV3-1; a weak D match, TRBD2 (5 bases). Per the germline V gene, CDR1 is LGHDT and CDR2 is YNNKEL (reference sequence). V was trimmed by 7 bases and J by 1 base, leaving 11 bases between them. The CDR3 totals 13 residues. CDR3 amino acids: CASTHTGSYEQYF. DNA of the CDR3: TGTGCCAGCACCCACACGGGATCCTACGAGCAGTACTTC.

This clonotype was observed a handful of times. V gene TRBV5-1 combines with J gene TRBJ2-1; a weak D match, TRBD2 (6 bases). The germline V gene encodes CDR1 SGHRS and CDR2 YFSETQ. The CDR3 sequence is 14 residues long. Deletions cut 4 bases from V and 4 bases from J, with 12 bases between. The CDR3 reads CASSGLSGYNEQFF. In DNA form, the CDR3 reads TGCGCCAGCAGCGGCCTGAGCGGGTACAATGAGCAGTTCTTC.

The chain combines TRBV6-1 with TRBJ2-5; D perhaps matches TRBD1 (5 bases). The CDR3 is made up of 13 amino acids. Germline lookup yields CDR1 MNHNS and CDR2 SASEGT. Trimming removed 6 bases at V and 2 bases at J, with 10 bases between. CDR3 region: CASRGHRQETQYF. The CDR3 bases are TGTGCCAGCAGGGGGCACAGACAAGAGACCCAGTACTTC.

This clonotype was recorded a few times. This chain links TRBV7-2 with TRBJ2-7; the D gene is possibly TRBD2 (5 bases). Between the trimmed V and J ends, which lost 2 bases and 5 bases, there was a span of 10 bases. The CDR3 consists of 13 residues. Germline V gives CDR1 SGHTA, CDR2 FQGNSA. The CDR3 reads CASSLPSSDEQYF. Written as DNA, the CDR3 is TGTGCCAGCAGCTTACCTAGCTCGGACGAGCAGTACTTC.

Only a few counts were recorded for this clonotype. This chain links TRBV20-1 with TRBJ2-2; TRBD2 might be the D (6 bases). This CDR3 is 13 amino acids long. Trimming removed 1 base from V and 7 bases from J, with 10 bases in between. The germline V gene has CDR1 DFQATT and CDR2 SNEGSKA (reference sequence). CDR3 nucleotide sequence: TGCAGTGCTAGAGTGGGGGGTGTCGGGGAGCTGTTTTTT. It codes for CSARVGGVGELFF.

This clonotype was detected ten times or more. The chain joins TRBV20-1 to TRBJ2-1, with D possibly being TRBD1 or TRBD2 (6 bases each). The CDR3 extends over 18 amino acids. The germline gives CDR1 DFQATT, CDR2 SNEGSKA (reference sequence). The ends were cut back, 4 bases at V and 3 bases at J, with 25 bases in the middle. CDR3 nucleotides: TGCAGTGCTATTCAACAGGGCCCCGGTCTAGCGAGCTACAATGAGCAGTTCTTC. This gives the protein CSAIQQGPGLASYNEQFF.

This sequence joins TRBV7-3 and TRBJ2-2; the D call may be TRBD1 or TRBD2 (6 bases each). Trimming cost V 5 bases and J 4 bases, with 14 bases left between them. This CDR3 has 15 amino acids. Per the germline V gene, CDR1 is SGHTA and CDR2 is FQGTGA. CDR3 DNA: TGTGCCAGCAGCCCTGAGGGGGGTGGCACCGGGGAGCTGTTTTTT. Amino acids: CASSPEGGGTGELFF.